The 29 T cell receptor beta chains below all came from one sample that was sequenced in a study of CD8 T cells in ankylosing spondylitis. Study-level findings and limits: A motif in TCR beta, a set of about eight highly homologous variants, appeared characteristic of ankylosing spondylitis blood.

A single record per CDR3 protein comes from TCRdb applying MiXCR to the 5' RACE reads. The sample lists about 840,000 distinct CDR3 sequences, approximately 12% occurring once. No cognate antigen is known for these TCRs. Sequencing was carried out using blood, either unsorted or a sorted T cell fraction (not recorded which). These receptors all come from a male donor with ankylosing spondylitis.

The chain combines TRBV28 with TRBJ1-5; 9 bases line up with TRBD1. The CDR3 consists of 14 residues. CDR1 and CDR2 (germline): MDHEN, SYDVKM. Trimming at V came to 4 bases and at J to 4 bases, leaving 2 bases not matched to a gene. For the CDR3, the DNA is TGTGCCAGCAGTTACAGGGGGCATAATCAGCCCCAGCATTTT. It specifies CASSYRGHNQPQHF.

This clonotype was counted many times. The chain carries TRBV4-2 and TRBJ1-6; D unclear. CDR1 is LGHNA and CDR2 is YNFKEQ in the germline V gene. Deletions cut 0 bases from V and 10 bases from J, with 13 bases between. CDR3 length equals 15 residues. CDR3 bases: TGTGCCAGCAGCCAAGATACGATAGGTATCTCACCCCTCCACTTT. Protein product: CASSQDTIGISPLHF.

This clonotype was seen a handful of times. The chain has TRBV7-2 and TRBJ2-7; D uncertain. The V end was cut by 5 bases, the J end by 5 bases, with 7 bases between. CDR3 length: 11 residues. The germline V gene has CDR1 SGHTA and CDR2 FQGNSA. The CDR3 here is CASSTFHEQYF. CDR3 bases: TGTGCCAGCAGCACGTTCCACGAGCAGTACTTC.

This clonotype has only a few counts. This chain uses TRBV5-1 with TRBJ2-3; D remains unclear. The CDR3 totals 15 residues. V gave up 1 base and J gave up 1 base, with 10 bases separating them. CDR1 and CDR2 (germline): SGHRS, YFSETQ. The DNA of the CDR3 is TGCGCCAGCAGCTTGACCGTGGCTGGCACAGATACGCAGTATTTT. It codes for CASSLTVAGTDTQYF.

CDR3 residues: CASRTGIGELFF. The CDR3 bases are TGTGCCAGCAGGACGGGAATCGGGGAGCTGTTTTTT. The V and J genes are TRBV7-2 and TRBJ2-2; TRBD2 is a possible D gene (5 bases). The CDR3 runs to 12 residues. Germline CDR1 SGHTA, CDR2 FQGNSA. V was shortened by 6 bases and J by 7 bases, with 9 bases between the two germline ends.

This clonotype was recorded many times. The chain carries TRBV20-1 and TRBJ2-3; TRBD2 matches at 12 bases. From germline, CDR1 is DFQATT and CDR2 SNEGSKA (reference sequence). The CDR3 extends over 16 amino acids. J gave up 0 bases and V 7 bases, and 8 bases lay outside the gene matches. The CDR3 is CSEEASGGASTDTQYF. The CDR3 region has the DNA TGCAGTGAGGAGGCTAGCGGGGGGGCTAGCACAGATACGCAGTATTTT.

The rearrangement joins TRBV7-9 to TRBJ2-4; D ambiguous. Trimming took off 4 bases at V and 1 base at J, with 17 bases between the two ends. The CDR3 loop spans 17 amino acids. Germline CDR1 is SEHNR and CDR2 is FQNEAQ (reference sequence). This chain's CDR3 is CASSSAVVGGAKNIQYF. CDR3 coding DNA: TGTGCCAGCAGCTCAGCAGTTGTCGGTGGGGCCAAAAACATTCAGTACTTC.

In this sample, this clonotype turned up a few times. The chain uses TRBV9 and TRBJ2-5, with D perhaps TRBD1 (5 bases). Germline loops: CDR1 SGDLS, CDR2 YYNGEE. This CDR3 region has 14 residues. The ends were cut back, 0 bases at V and 3 bases at J, with 9 bases in the middle. CDR3 amino acids: CASSVDTGEETQYF. In DNA, the CDR3 is TGTGCCAGCAGCGTAGATACAGGAGAAGAGACCCAGTACTTC.

This clonotype was detected many times. V is TRBV29-1 and J is TRBJ1-4; D not resolved. Germline V gene lookup returns CDR1 SQVTM and CDR2 ANQGSEA. CDR3 length: 12 amino acids. V gave up 7 bases and J gave up 6 bases, with 12 bases separating them. The CDR3 DNA reads TGCAGCGGAGTGGGCAATGATGAAAAACTGTTTTTT. Translating gives CSGVGNDEKLFF.

This clonotype was counted a few times. This chain uses TRBV9 with TRBJ1-2, with TRBD1 matching 8 bases. This CDR3 is 14 amino acids long. V lost 3 bases and J lost 7; bases outside the gene matches: 8. The germline CDR1 and CDR2 sequences are SGDLS and YYNGEE. In DNA, the CDR3 is TGTGCCAGCAGCGCCGACAGGGGCGCTTTTGGCTACACCTTC. Translated: CASSADRGAFGYTF.

The rearrangement links TRBV6-2 or TRBV6-3 to TRBJ2-5, with a possible D match to TRBD1 (6 bases). The length of the CDR3 is 15 residues. V lost 2 bases, J lost 5 bases, and 15 bases lay in between. CDR1 MNHEY and CDR2 SVGEGT come from the germline V gene. The CDR3, as DNA: TGTGCCAGCAGTTACCTGGACAGACAAAGTGAGACCCAGTACTTC. It yields the protein CASSYLDRQSETQYF.

This clonotype turned up a few times. V is TRBV20-1 and J is TRBJ1-1; D remains ambiguous. Between the trimmed V and J ends, which lost 3 bases and 4 bases, there was a span of 12 bases. Germline CDR1 and CDR2: DFQATT and SNEGSKA (reference sequence). The CDR3 loop spans 13 amino acids. The CDR3 coding sequence is TGCAGTGCTAGTTTCATCCACCTCACTGAAGCTTTCTTT. Protein product: CSASFIHLTEAFF.

V and J are TRBV7-2 and TRBJ2-3, with 8 bases matching TRBD2. Germline values: CDR1 SGHTA, CDR2 FQGNSA. The CDR3 is 15 amino acids. With V trimmed by 5 bases and J by 6 bases, 10 bases remained unmatched. DNA for the CDR3: TGTGCCAGCAGCCCCTCTGACGGGAGGGTGGATACGCAGTATTTT. Translation gives CASSPSDGRVDTQYF.

J is TRBJ2-5 and V is TRBV4-3, with D possibly being TRBD1 (5 bases). With 2 bases removed from V and 3 bases from J, the gap between germline ends came to 7 bases. The CDR3 has 13 residues. Per germline, CDR1 LGHNA and CDR2 YSLEER. This CDR3 is CASSQIREETQYF. For the CDR3, the DNA is TGCGCCAGCAGCCAAATCAGGGAAGAGACCCAGTACTTC.

The V call is TRBV7-8, the J call TRBJ1-2; 9 bases fit TRBD1. CDR1 is SGHVS and CDR2 is FQNEAQ in the germline V gene. Trimming at V came to 4 bases and at J to 1 base, leaving 4 bases not matched to a gene. The length of the CDR3 is 15 residues. CDR3 in DNA: TGTGCCAGCAGCTGGAGGACAGGGGATAACTATGGCTACACCTTC. Its protein is CASSWRTGDNYGYTF.

The chain links TRBV29-1 to TRBJ2-1; TRBD1 or TRBD2 may be the D gene (6 bases each). Germline lookup yields CDR1 SQVTM and CDR2 ANQGSEA. This CDR3 region has 17 residues. Trimming cost V 6 bases and J 0 bases, with 21 bases left between them. This CDR3 is CSVGGLGGGSSYNEQFF. The DNA of the CDR3 is TGCAGCGTGGGGGGACTGGGTGGGGGCAGCTCCTACAATGAGCAGTTCTTC.

This clonotype appeared a few times. The rearrangement joins TRBV20-1 to TRBJ2-6, with no clear D. The V end was cut by 0 bases, the J end by 0 bases, with 6 bases between. The CDR3 covers 15 residues. Per the germline V gene, CDR1 is DFQATT and CDR2 is SNEGSKA (reference sequence). CDR3 nucleotides: TGCAGTGCTAGAGACAGTCGCTCTGGGGCCAACGTCCTGACTTTC. Translated, it gives CSARDSRSGANVLTF.

This clonotype was found a few times. The V gene is TRBV5-1, the J gene TRBJ2-3; the D is unclear. Looked up from germline, CDR1 is SGHRS and CDR2 is YFSETQ. The CDR3 sequence is 14 residues long. V lost 7 bases to trimming and J lost 0 bases, with 12 bases between them. CDR3 residues: CASSRVLSTDTQYF. For the CDR3, the DNA is TGCGCCAGCTCTCGGGTCCTTAGCACAGATACGCAGTATTTT. Full variable domain (remainder filled in from reference TRBV5-1 and TRBJ2-3): KAGVTQTPRYLIKTRGQQVTLSCSPISGHRSVSWYQQTPGQGLQFLFEYFSETQRNKGNFPGRFSGRQFSNSRSEMNVSTLELGDSALYLCASSRVLSTDTQYFGPGTRLTVL.

The J gene is TRBJ1-5, the V gene TRBV6-6, with D unresolved. Trimming left V 0 bases short and J 3 bases short, with 3 bases between. Germline lookup yields CDR1 MNHNY and CDR2 SVGAGI (reference sequence). The CDR3 consists of 13 residues. The CDR3 bases are TGTGCCAGCAGTTACTCGACCAATCAGCCCCAGCATTTT. As protein: CASSYSTNQPQHF.

This chain uses TRBV2 with TRBJ2-4; D perhaps matches TRBD1 (5 bases). CDR1 is SNHLY and CDR2 is FYNNEI in the germline V gene. V lost 9 bases and J lost 2, with 5 bases in between. The length of the CDR3 is 11 residues. CDR3 DNA sequence: TGTGCCAGGGGGCCCAAAAACATTCAGTACTTC. Its translation is CARGPKNIQYF.

This chain joins TRBV15 and TRBJ2-3; tentatively, D is TRBD2 (5 bases). The CDR3 loop spans 15 amino acids. Germline V lookup: CDR1 LNHNV, CDR2 YYDKDF (reference sequence). Trimming cost V 0 bases and J 4 bases, with 11 bases left between them. CDR3 in amino acids: CATSRDRRWADTQYF. As DNA, the CDR3 is TGTGCCACCAGCAGAGATCGGAGGTGGGCAGATACGCAGTATTTT.

The chain uses TRBV9 and TRBJ1-1; D is unclear. CDR1 and CDR2 from the germline V gene are SGDLS and YYNGEE. V was clipped by 1 base and J by 4 bases, with 8 bases between them. CDR3 length: 13 residues. The CDR3 is CASSVSPPTEAFF. CDR3 coding DNA: TGTGCCAGCAGCGTATCCCCCCCCACTGAAGCTTTCTTT.

As regards this clonotype: Without the conserved terminal phenylalanine or tryptophan, this CDR3 likely stems from a read error. This chain uses TRBV12-3 or TRBV12-4 with TRBJ2-5, with TRBD1 identical over 8 bases. V trimming: 2 bases; J trimming: 3 bases; junction bases outside the gene matches: 5. This CDR3 comprises 15 residues. DNA for the CDR3: TGTGCCAGCAGTTTACAGGGGGCTAGGGAAGAGACCCAGTACTTG. Translated: CASSLQGAREETQYL.

This clonotype has more than one count but fewer than ten. The J gene is TRBJ2-3, the V gene TRBV20-1; 7 bases line up with TRBD2. The CDR3 spans 15 residues. The V gene end was trimmed by 6 bases and the J gene end by 4 bases; junction bases not matched to a gene: 13. CDR1 DFQATT and CDR2 SNEGSKA come from the germline V gene (reference sequence). The CDR3 nucleotides read TGCAGTGCGGGCGTAGCGCGGGAGTCTCCAGATACGCAGTATTTT. Translating it yields CSAGVARESPDTQYF.

V and J are TRBV7-2 and TRBJ2-5; tentatively, D is TRBD2 (5 bases). Germline CDR1 and CDR2: SGHTA and FQGNSA. V was shortened by 5 bases and J by 4 bases, with 11 bases between the two germline ends. This CDR3 region has 13 residues. Here the CDR3 DNA reads TGTGCCAGCAGCGGTAACCGGGGAGAGACCCAGTACTTC. As protein: CASSGNRGETQYF. Full variable domain (outside the CDR3, taken from reference TRBV7-2 and TRBJ2-5): GAGVSQSPSNKVTEKGKDVELRCDPISGHTALYWYRQSLGQGLEFLIYFQGNSAPDKSGLPSDRFSAERTGGSVSTLTIQRTQQEDSAVYLCASSGNRGETQYFGPGTRLLVL.

This chain uses TRBV6-5 with TRBJ2-1, with 8 positions matching TRBD1. Unmatched junction bases numbered 10, after V lost 0 bases and J lost 9 bases. The germline gives CDR1 MNHEY, CDR2 SVGAGI. The CDR3 length is 16 residues. CDR3 residues: CASSYSNDRGVSEQFF. The DNA for the CDR3 is TGTGCCAGCAGTTACTCAAACGACAGGGGCGTTAGTGAGCAGTTCTTC.

The chain recombines TRBV18 with TRBJ1-2, with D uncertain. V lost 2 bases and J 8 bases, leaving 9 bases between the germline ends. From germline, CDR1 is KGHSH and CDR2 LQKENI. The CDR3 contains 12 residues. The CDR3 loop is CASSPYYDGYTF. Written as DNA, the CDR3 is TGTGCCAGCTCACCATATTATGACGGCTACACCTTC.

J is TRBJ1-5 and V is TRBV20-1; D is undetermined. This CDR3 has 15 amino acids. The V end lost 1 base, the J end lost 3 bases, and 13 bases lay between the germline ends. The germline V gene encodes CDR1 DFQATT and CDR2 SNEGSKA (reference sequence). CDR3 loop: CSARVGGFDNQPQHF. The CDR3 DNA reads TGCAGTGCTAGAGTTGGCGGGTTCGACAATCAGCCCCAGCATTTT.

This clonotype has a handful of counts. The rearrangement links TRBV29-1 to TRBJ1-1; possibly TRBD1 for D (5 bases). Trimming cost V 4 bases and J 0 bases, with 12 bases left between them. CDR3 length: 14 amino acids. The germline V gene encodes CDR1 SQVTM and CDR2 ANQGSEA. CDR3 sequence: CSVAGVSMNTEAFF. Here the CDR3 DNA reads TGCAGCGTTGCGGGGGTGTCCATGAACACTGAAGCTTTCTTT.